Following are 27 T cell receptor beta chains from one sample sequenced in a study of cytomegalovirus exposure and HLA in healthy donors. Use of 60 Vbeta and 13 Jbeta primers characterized the PCR. Profiled with immunoSEQ multiplex PCR; TCRdb holds only in-frame clones, not every one. The profile shows approximately 160,000 clones, about three quarters of them singletons. Sequencing was performed on PBMCs. Receptors originate from a woman between 35 and 50 years old in good health and CMV-seropositive.

This chain joins TRBV7-8 and TRBJ1-1; unclear D gene. CDR3 length: 13 amino acids. The V gene's germline CDR1 is SGHVS and CDR2 FQNEAQ. The V end was cut by 5 bases, the J end by 0 bases, with 7 bases between. The CDR3 DNA follows: TGTGCCAGCAGCCGAGAGCTGAACACTGAAGCTTTCTTT. Its protein is CASSRELNTEAFF.

As for this clone: A read error may account for a junction end that differs from germline. This rearrangement joins TRBV27 to TRBJ2-7; possibly TRBD2 for D (5 bases). This CDR3 contains 15 residues. The germline CDR1 and CDR2 sequences are MNHEY and SMNVEV (reference sequence). The CDR3: CASSLSVEATYERYF. CDR3 sequence (DNA): TGTGCCAGCAGTTTATCGGTGGAGGCTACCTACGAGCGGTACTTC.

The chain joins TRBV12-5 to TRBJ1-1; 9 bases match TRBD1. Germline trimming cut 5 bases from V and 3 bases from J; bases unmatched to any gene: 4. This CDR3 has 14 residues. Per the germline V gene, CDR1 is LGHNT and CDR2 is FRNRAP. The CDR3 coding sequence is TGTGCTAGTGGTCCGACAGGGGGACACACTGAAGCTTTCTTT. Translating gives CASGPTGGHTEAFF.

The chain employs TRBV9 and TRBJ1-1; D perhaps matches TRBD1 (6 bases). The V end lost 4 bases, the J end lost 4 bases, and 17 bases lay between the germline ends. There are 15 residues in the CDR3. CDR1 and CDR2 from the germline V gene are SGDLS and YYNGEE. CDR3 in amino acids: CASSPRGGVPTEAFF. The CDR3 bases are TGTGCCAGCAGCCCCAGGGGTGGAGTTCCCACTGAAGCTTTCTTT.

This chain uses TRBV25-1 with TRBJ1-3; D ambiguous. V shed 3 bases and J shed 3 bases, with 12 bases lying between them. The CDR3 extends over 15 amino acids. Germline-derived CDR1 and CDR2 are MGHDK and SYGVNS. CDR3: CASSDSAPFGNTIYF. In DNA, the CDR3 is TGTGCCAGCAGTGACAGCGCACCGTTTGGAAACACCATATATTTT.

The J gene is TRBJ2-3, the V gene TRBV5-1; 10 bases agree with TRBD2. The CDR3 has 18 residues. The trim removed 4 bases at V and 2 bases at J, leaving 13 bases unmatched. Germline V gives CDR1 SGHRS, CDR2 YFSETQ. The CDR3 loop reads CASSPPKAGGGFTDTQYF. The CDR3 DNA is TGCGCCAGCAGCCCCCCAAAAGCGGGGGGGGGTTTCACAGATACGCAGTATTTT.

The rearrangement uses TRBV18 and TRBJ1-2; D is perhaps TRBD1 (5 bases). This CDR3 spans 14 amino acids. CDR1 and CDR2 from the germline V gene are KGHSH and LQKENI. Trimming left V 4 bases short and J 4 bases short, with 13 bases between. As DNA, the CDR3 is TGTGCCAGCTCACGTGAGGCAGGGCCCTATGGCTACACCTTC. Encoded protein: CASSREAGPYGYTF.

The chain uses TRBV5-6 and TRBJ1-5; a weak D match, TRBD1 (5 bases). This CDR3 region has 16 residues. V gave up 3 bases and J gave up 0 bases, with 13 bases separating them. Germline CDR1 SGHDT, CDR2 YYEEEE. In DNA form, the CDR3 reads TGTGCCAGCAGCTCGGATGGGGGGTCTAGCAATCAGCCCCAGCATTTT. Its protein product is CASSSDGGSSNQPQHF.

The chain combines TRBV5-1 with TRBJ1-5; tentative D call: TRBD1 (6 bases). This CDR3 is built from 15 residues. V was shortened by 0 bases and J by 3 bases, with 10 bases between the two germline ends. Germline V gives CDR1 SGHRS, CDR2 YFSETQ. CDR3 region: CASSLEGGPNQPQHF. The CDR3 coding sequence is TGCGCCAGCAGCTTGGAAGGGGGACCCAATCAGCCCCAGCATTTT.

This chain links TRBV5-1 with TRBJ2-2, with a possible D match to TRBD2 (7 bases). The germline V gene has CDR1 SGHRS and CDR2 YFSETQ. Trimming removed 4 bases at V and 6 bases at J, with 16 bases between. The CDR3 extends over 15 amino acids. Here the CDR3 reads CASSNTGGRAGELFF. For the CDR3, the DNA is TGCGCCAGCAGCAATACGGGGGGCCGGGCCGGGGAGCTGTTTTTT.

This clone has a handful of counts. The chain has TRBV14 and TRBJ2-7; 14 nucleotides match TRBD2. In germline, CDR1 is SGHDN, CDR2 FVKESK. The CDR3 sequence is 16 residues long. The V and J ends lost 4 bases and 7 bases, in that order; junction bases with no gene match: 9. The CDR3 DNA reads as TGTGCCAGCAGCCTTAGTCCGGGACTAGCGGGGGTTGAGCAGTACTTC. Its translation: CASSLSPGLAGVEQYF.

The chain carries TRBV4-3 and TRBJ2-5, with 9 bases that match TRBD1. The J call could be wrong; TRBJ2-7 is a better fit for the DNA end. This CDR3 has 14 residues. The germline V gene has CDR1 LGHNA and CDR2 YSLEER. The CDR3: CASSLGQGYDEQYF. DNA of the CDR3: TGCGCCAGCAGCCTCGGACAGGGGTACGACGAGCAGTACTTC.

The chain carries TRBV30 and TRBJ1-1; D possibly corresponds to TRBD1 (6 bases). V dropped 0 bases and J dropped 1 base, with 9 bases sitting between them. Germline loops: CDR1 GTSNPN, CDR2 SVGIG (reference sequence). The CDR3 has 14 amino acids. CDR3 coding DNA: TGTGCCTGGAGTGTAACAGGGCAGAACACTGAAGCTTTCTTT. Protein: CAWSVTGQNTEAFF.

V usage is TRBV27 and J usage is TRBJ1-1; possibly TRBD1 for D (5 bases). V was trimmed by 5 bases and J by 5 bases, leaving 12 bases between them. The CDR3 consists of 13 residues. The germline V gene has CDR1 MNHEY and CDR2 SMNVEV (reference sequence). The CDR3 loop is CASSLSRGTEAFF. The CDR3 DNA reads as TGTGCCAGCAGTCTAAGTCGGGGGACTGAAGCTTTCTTT.

This clone was seen once. This sequence joins TRBV7-2 and TRBJ2-3; 11 bases are a match to TRBD2. CDR3 length equals 16 residues. Germline V CDR1 and CDR2: SGHTA, FQGNSA. The ends lost 5 bases at V and 1 base at J; junction bases unmatched: 5. The CDR3 DNA follows: TGTGCCAGCAGCACACTACTAGCGGGGGGCACAGATACGCAGTATTTT. This gives the protein CASSTLLAGGTDTQYF.

The V and J genes are TRBV18 and TRBJ1-1; D is possibly TRBD1 (5 bases). This CDR3 comprises 15 residues. V was clipped by 7 bases and J by 4 bases, with 19 bases between them. Germline V CDR1 and CDR2: KGHSH, LQKENI. CDR3 in amino acids: CASFFQAVGGTEAFF. The CDR3 DNA follows: TGTGCCAGCTTTTTCCAGGCTGTCGGGGGCACTGAAGCTTTCTTT.

V gene TRBV5-1 combines with J gene TRBJ2-7, with TRBD2 matching over 7 bases. V was clipped by 0 bases and J by 7 bases; unmatched bases: 19. The CDR3 has 18 residues. CDR1 and CDR2 (germline): SGHRS, YFSETQ. Written as DNA, the CDR3 is TGCGCCAGCAGCTTGGCGACGTCGGGAGGTGGCAGGGAGGGAGAGCAGTACTTC. Translating it yields CASSLATSGGGREGEQYF.

V and J are TRBV5-1 and TRBJ1-2; D might be TRBD1 (6 bases). There are 13 residues in the CDR3. The germline gives CDR1 SGHRS, CDR2 YFSETQ. Trimming cost V 0 bases and J 5 bases, with 8 bases left between them. The DNA of the CDR3 is TGCGCCAGCAGCTTGGACAGGGATTATGGCTACACCTTC. It translates to CASSLDRDYGYTF.

The chain uses TRBV10-3 and TRBJ1-1; 7 bases fit TRBD1. The CDR3 has 12 amino acids. With V trimmed by 3 bases and J by 13 bases, 8 bases remained unmatched. Germline V gene data show CDR1 as ENHRY and CDR2 as SYGVKD. The DNA of the CDR3 is TGTGCCATCAGTGAAGGGGGCACAGCGGGTTTCTTT. It specifies CAISEGGTAGFF.

CDR3 DNA: TGTGCCAGCAGGCCTAGGGGGGGGGACACTGAAGCTTTCTTT. This sequence encodes CASRPRGGDTEAFF. The chain combines TRBV6-1 with TRBJ1-1; TRBD1 might be the D (6 bases). In germline, CDR1 is MNHNS, CDR2 SASEGT. V was pared by 6 bases and J by 3 bases, with 14 bases between. The CDR3 contains 14 residues.

The V gene is TRBV7-9, the J gene TRBJ1-1; perhaps TRBD1 as D (5 bases). This CDR3 comprises 15 residues. CDR1 and CDR2 from the germline V gene are SEHNR and FQNEAQ (reference sequence). The V end was cut by 5 bases, the J end by 5 bases, with 18 bases between. The CDR3 coding sequence is TGTGCCAGCAGCCCAGGGCACGGGGGTCGGACTGAAGCTTTCTTT. Protein product: CASSPGHGGRTEAFF. Full variable domain (outside the CDR3, taken from reference TRBV7-9 and TRBJ1-1): DTGVSQNPRHKITKRGQNVTFRCDPISEHNRLYWYRQTLGQGPEFLTYFQNEAQLEKSRLLSDRFSAERPKGSFSTLEIQRTEQGDSAMYLCASSPGHGGRTEAFFGQGTRLTVV.

The rearrangement uses TRBV2 and TRBJ2-1; TRBD1 aligns across 9 bases. The CDR3 loop spans 13 amino acids. Trimming cost V 7 bases and J 7 bases; bases outside gene matches: 5. The V gene's germline CDR1 is SNHLY and CDR2 FYNNEI. This CDR3 reads CASTQGALNEQFF. CDR3 coding DNA: TGTGCCAGCACACAGGGGGCTTTAAATGAGCAGTTCTTC.

For the CDR3, the DNA is TGTGCCTGGACACAGGGATCTAATGAAAAACTGTTTTTT. This sequence encodes CAWTQGSNEKLFF. J is TRBJ1-4 and V is TRBV30, with D tentatively TRBD1 (6 bases). The CDR3 loop spans 13 amino acids. V was cut by 4 bases and J by 3 bases, with 9 bases left in between. From germline, CDR1 is GTSNPN and CDR2 SVGIG (reference sequence).

The V gene is TRBV7-9, the J gene TRBJ1-6; 7 nucleotides agree with TRBD1. After removal of 5 bases from V and 7 bases from J, the junction contained 17 bases not matched to a gene. Per germline, CDR1 SEHNR and CDR2 FQNEAQ (reference sequence). This CDR3 region has 18 residues. The CDR3 DNA reads as TGTGCCAGCAGCGGAAGTCTATTAGTCGGGACAGACAATTCACCCCTCCACTTT. Amino acid sequence: CASSGSLLVGTDNSPLHF.

The chain combines TRBV25-1 with TRBJ2-1, with D maybe TRBD1 (6 bases). Germline V gene sequence: CDR1 MGHDK, CDR2 SYGVNS. The CDR3 sequence is 15 residues long. V was clipped by 6 bases and J by 8 bases, with 20 bases between them. This chain's CDR3 is CASSAPRGRIDEQFF. The CDR3 DNA is TGTGCCAGCAGCGCCCCCAGGGGCAGAATTGATGAGCAGTTCTTC.

V gene TRBV10-1 combines with J gene TRBJ1-6; D unclear. This CDR3 spans 16 amino acids. V was shortened by 3 bases and J by 1 base, with 10 bases between the two germline ends. Germline assignment: CDR1 WNHNN and CDR2 SYGVQD (reference sequence). CDR3 sequence: CASSDPSYSYNSPLHF. CDR3 DNA sequence: TGCGCCAGCAGTGACCCCAGTTATTCCTATAATTCACCCCTCCACTTT.

The chain links TRBV28 to TRBJ2-7; 9 positions agree with TRBD1. The V gene end was trimmed by 6 bases and the J gene end by 3 bases; junction bases not matched to a gene: 9. This CDR3 is built from 15 residues. CDR1 MDHEN and CDR2 SYDVKM come from the germline V gene. In DNA form, the CDR3 reads TGTGCCAGCAGCCTTTCCGGGACAGGGAGCTACGAGCAGTACTTC. Its protein product is CASSLSGTGSYEQYF.